Sequencing of this TCR beta chain was carried out in a study of T-cell memory formation after mild COVID-19. About this clonotype itself: A junction end diverges from the germline sequence, so it may reflect a read error.

The CDR3 runs 14 residues. Germline V gene data show CDR1 as MNHNS and CDR2 as SASEGT. TCRdb recomputed calls from the 5' RACE reads with MiXCR, one row per CDR3 protein. The data hold 90,000 to 120,000 distinct CDR3 sequences, with 13% to 15% observed a single time. The sequence derives from a man aged 18 to 30 who had mild COVID-19 (a few samples of this study predate the infection). Cell type and time point are not known. The chain has TRBV6-1 and TRBJ2-3, with 9 bases that match TRBD1. The specimen was PBMCs or a T cell subset sorted from them (not recorded which). The CDR3, as DNA: TGTGCCAGCATGTGGGACAGGGTGATTACATCTCAGGTTTTT. Encoded protein: CASMWDRVITSQVF.